One and the same sample provided the 25 T cell receptor beta chains below, sequenced in a study of cytomegalovirus exposure and HLA in healthy donors. The PCR contained 60 Vbeta and 13 Jbeta primers. Generated by immunoSEQ multiplex PCR, the TCRdb table keeps only in-frame clones and is missing some. Of around 280,000 clones in the sample, roughly 89% were seen once. Sequenced material: PBMCs. These receptors originate from a woman between 18 and 29 years old in good health and CMV-seronegative.

Written as DNA, the CDR3 is TGTGCCAGCAGTGATTCCAGGGTTGCTAATGAAAAACTGTTTTTT. This sequence encodes CASSDSRVANEKLFF. This rearrangement joins TRBV25-1 to TRBJ1-4; possible D gene TRBD1, 5 bases. V lost 3 bases and J 3 bases, leaving 11 bases between the germline ends. CDR3 size: 15 residues. Germline CDR1 and CDR2: MGHDK and SYGVNS.

This clone was recorded only once. This chain links TRBV19 with TRBJ1-2; 8 bases agree with TRBD1. The CDR3 spans 20 residues. After removal of 6 bases from V and 4 bases from J, the junction contained 25 bases not matched to a gene. Per germline, CDR1 LNHDA and CDR2 SQIVND (reference sequence). The chain's CDR3 is CASSIQRGTARTGILYGYTF. The CDR3 DNA reads as TGTGCCAGTAGCATTCAGAGGGGAACGGCCAGGACAGGGATCCTCTATGGCTACACCTTC.

This sequence joins TRBV20-1 and TRBJ2-7; possibly TRBD1 for D (5 bases). V was trimmed by 5 bases and J by 6 bases, leaving 11 bases between them. Germline V gene sequence: CDR1 DFQATT, CDR2 SNEGSKA (reference sequence). This CDR3 is 11 amino acids long. This chain's CDR3 is CSAGDSSEQYF. The CDR3 bases are TGCAGTGCTGGCGACAGCTCCGAGCAGTACTTC.

With regard to this clone: The sample holds other DNA sequences that translate to the same CDR3. The chain joins TRBV20-1 to TRBJ2-5; no definite D call. Germline V gene lookup returns CDR1 DFQATT and CDR2 SNEGSKA (reference sequence). This CDR3 has 10 amino acids. Trimming removed 3 bases from V and 5 bases from J, with 4 bases in between. The CDR3 region is CSARRETQYF. The DNA for the CDR3 is TGCAGTGCTAGGAGGGAGACCCAGTACTTC.

The rearrangement joins TRBV5-1 to TRBJ2-7, with D possibly TRBD1 on 5 matching bases. Trimming removed 7 bases at V and 7 bases at J, with 21 bases between. In germline, CDR1 is SGHRS, CDR2 YFSETQ. This CDR3 has 14 amino acids. CDR3 sequence (DNA): TGCGCCAGCGCCACCAACCTATTTAGGGGTGAGCAGTACTTC. Translation: CASATNLFRGEQYF.

This chain uses TRBV28 with TRBJ1-3, with D perhaps TRBD1 (6 bases). Trimming removed 5 bases from V and 4 bases from J, with 21 bases in between. Germline loops: CDR1 MDHEN, CDR2 SYDVKM. CDR3 length: 17 residues. The CDR3 DNA reads TGTGCCAGCAGTCTTCCGCATCTTCGAGGGACAGGAAACACCATATATTTT. It yields the protein CASSLPHLRGTGNTIYF.

V is TRBV27 and J is TRBJ2-2; D remains unclear. The germline CDR1 and CDR2 sequences are MNHEY and SMNVEV (reference sequence). The CDR3 spans 12 residues. The V and J ends lost 6 bases and 3 bases respectively, with 5 bases between them. CDR3 region: CASREYTGELFF. The CDR3 nucleotides read TGTGCCAGCAGAGAGTACACCGGGGAGCTGTTTTTT.

The chain carries TRBV19 and TRBJ2-7; D gene unclear. Germline V gene sequence: CDR1 LNHDA, CDR2 SQIVND (reference sequence). The V end lost 4 bases, the J end lost 0 bases, and 16 bases lay between the germline ends. This CDR3 has 16 residues. The CDR3 reads CASSNRAELSSYEQYF. In DNA form, the CDR3 reads TGTGCCAGTAGTAACCGCGCGGAGCTAAGCTCCTACGAGCAGTACTTC.

The chain uses TRBV5-1 and TRBJ2-7, with D perhaps matching TRBD1 (5 bases). The CDR3 runs 15 residues. Trimming pared 0 bases from V and 4 bases from J, leaving 14 bases between. Looked up from germline, CDR1 is SGHRS and CDR2 is YFSETQ. The CDR3 nucleotides are TGCGCCAGCAGCTTGGAGACGACAGCCGCATACGAGCAGTACTTC. Amino acids: CASSLETTAAYEQYF.

This sequence joins TRBV29-1 and TRBJ1-3; 7 bases fit TRBD1. This CDR3 has 15 amino acids. V shed 6 bases and J 0 bases; nucleotides not matched to a gene: 8. Germline loops: CDR1 SQVTM, CDR2 ANQGSEA. The CDR3 sequence is CSVGQWTRSGNTIYF. CDR3 nucleotide sequence: TGCAGCGTGGGACAGTGGACTCGCTCTGGAAACACCATATATTTT.

The CDR3 region is CSVVGDREGTEAFF. The CDR3 DNA reads as TGCAGCGTTGTAGGGGACAGGGAAGGCACTGAAGCTTTCTTT. The chain recombines TRBV29-1 with TRBJ1-1, with 9 bases lining up with TRBD1. The CDR3 length is 14 residues. The V gene end was trimmed by 4 bases and the J gene end by 4 bases; junction bases not matched to a gene: 7. Looked up from germline, CDR1 is SQVTM and CDR2 is ANQGSEA.

This CDR3 is CASSSGQYTEAFF. The DNA of the CDR3 is TGTGCCAGCAGCTCGGGACAGTACACTGAAGCTTTCTTT. The V and J genes are TRBV7-2 and TRBJ1-1, with TRBD1 identical over 7 bases. The CDR3 spans 13 residues. V shed 4 bases and J 3 bases; nucleotides not matched to a gene: 2. CDR1 and CDR2 from the germline V gene are SGHTA and FQGNSA.

CDR3 sequence (DNA): TGTGCCAGCAGTCTCGACAGGGTCACAGATACGCAGTATTTT. This sequence encodes CASSLDRVTDTQYF. The chain recombines TRBV28 with TRBJ2-3; 7 nucleotides match TRBD1. This CDR3 is built from 14 residues. Germline CDR1 is MDHEN and CDR2 is SYDVKM. V lost 5 bases, J lost 2 bases, and 4 bases stayed unmatched. The full variable domain, with the rest looked up from reference TRBV28 and TRBJ2-3, is DVKVTQSSRYLVKRTGEKVFLECVQDMDHENMFWYRQDPGLGLRLIYFSYDVKMKEKGDIPEGYSVSREKKERFSLILESASTNQTSMYLCASSLDRVTDTQYFGPGTRLTVL.

V gene TRBV6-1 combines with J gene TRBJ1-4; tentatively, D is TRBD1 (6 bases). The germline gives CDR1 MNHNS, CDR2 SASEGT. This CDR3 is 14 amino acids long. The ends were cut back, 6 bases at V and 8 bases at J, with 16 bases in the middle. The CDR3, as DNA: TGTGCCAGCAGGGACCCGGGGACATCAGAAAAACTGTTTTTT. Translating gives CASRDPGTSEKLFF.

The CDR3: CASSLELNTEAFF. For the CDR3, the DNA is TGCGCCAGCAGCTTGGAGCTGAACACTGAAGCTTTCTTT. The V gene is TRBV5-1, the J gene TRBJ1-1, with D hard to call. With 0 bases removed from V and 0 bases from J, the gap between germline ends came to 3 bases. This CDR3 is built from 13 residues. Germline lookup yields CDR1 SGHRS and CDR2 YFSETQ. Complete variable domain (other parts from reference TRBV5-1 and TRBJ1-1): KAGVTQTPRYLIKTRGQQVTLSCSPISGHRSVSWYQQTPGQGLQFLFEYFSETQRNKGNFPGRFSGRQFSNSRSEMNVSTLELGDSALYLCASSLELNTEAFFGQGTRLTVV.

The gene calls are TRBV18 and TRBJ1-1; 9 nucleotides match TRBD1. The V gene's germline CDR1 is KGHSH and CDR2 LQKENI. The CDR3 has 16 residues. V lost 5 bases to trimming and J lost 1 base; unmatched junction nucleotides: 8. CDR3 DNA: TGTGCCAGCTCATCGAGCAGGACAGGGGAGAACACTGAAGCTTTCTTT. Translated, it gives CASSSSRTGENTEAFF. The full variable domain, with the rest looked up from reference TRBV18 and TRBJ1-1, is NAGVMQNPRHLVRRRGQEARLRCSPMKGHSHVYWYRQLPEEGLKFMVYLQKENIIDESGMPKERFSAEFPKEGPSILRIQQVVRGDSAAYFCASSSSRTGENTEAFFGQGTRLTVV.

This clone was counted once. This chain uses TRBV5-4 with TRBJ2-1; 9 bases align to TRBD2. Trimming took 1 base from V and 6 from J; bases not matched to a gene: 5. In germline, CDR1 is SGHNT, CDR2 YYREEE (reference sequence). The CDR3 is 15 residues long. The CDR3, as DNA: TGTGCCAGCAGCTTGCGACTAGCGGTTTCCAATGAGCAGTTCTTC. It encodes CASSLRLAVSNEQFF.

With regard to this clone: The identical CDR3 is also encoded by other nucleotide sequences in the sample. This chain links TRBV5-1 with TRBJ1-5, with 10 bases that match TRBD1. CDR1 is SGHRS, CDR2 YFSETQ, per germline. The trim removed 0 bases at V and 4 bases at J, leaving 1 base unmatched. The CDR3 totals 15 residues. CDR3 nucleotide sequence: TGCGCCAGCAGCTTGGGGACAGGGGGAAATCAGCCCCAGCATTTT. Translating it yields CASSLGTGGNQPQHF.

The rearrangement uses TRBV9 and TRBJ2-3; maybe TRBD1 (7 bases). Germline CDR1 SGDLS, CDR2 YYNGEE. The CDR3 totals 17 residues. V shed 3 bases and J shed 0 bases, with 17 bases lying between them. CDR3 coding DNA: TGTGCCAGCAGCGCGCAGGGGGGACACTTAAGCACAGATACGCAGTATTTT. Amino acid sequence: CASSAQGGHLSTDTQYF.

The rearrangement links TRBV27 to TRBJ2-7; weak D call: TRBD2 (6 bases). Germline CDR1 and CDR2: MNHEY and SMNVEV (reference sequence). CDR3 length equals 13 residues. Deletions cut 6 bases from V and 1 base from J, with 10 bases between. CDR3 nucleotide sequence: TGTGCCAGCAGCCCTGGACTATCCTACGAGCAGTACTTC. Its protein product is CASSPGLSYEQYF.

The V call is TRBV7-9, the J call TRBJ2-7; D perhaps matches TRBD1 (6 bases). The CDR3 has 14 amino acids. Per germline, CDR1 SEHNR and CDR2 FQNEAQ (reference sequence). The germline V and J ends were trimmed by 5 bases and 2 bases, with 13 bases remaining between them. The CDR3 nucleotides read TGTGCCAGCAGCCCCCAACAGGGACCCTACGAGCAGTACTTC. It codes for CASSPQQGPYEQYF. Looking up the rest from reference TRBV7-9 and TRBJ2-7 gives the full variable domain: DTGVSQNPRHKITKRGQNVTFRCDPISEHNRLYWYRQTLGQGPEFLTYFQNEAQLEKSRLLSDRFSAERPKGSFSTLEIQRTEQGDSAMYLCASSPQQGPYEQYFGPGTRLTVT.

The rearrangement joins TRBV9 to TRBJ2-1; TRBD1 aligns across 7 bases. The CDR3 length is 15 residues. After removal of 4 bases from V and 8 bases from J, the junction contained 12 bases not matched to a gene. Germline lookup yields CDR1 SGDLS and CDR2 YYNGEE. CDR3 sequence (DNA): TGTGCCAGCAGCCCGACATCGACAGGGATGGATGAGCAGTTCTTC. Protein: CASSPTSTGMDEQFF.

The chain recombines TRBV29-1 with TRBJ1-1; tentative D call: TRBD1 (6 bases). The CDR3 has 15 amino acids. The ends were cut back, 1 base at V and 8 bases at J, with 20 bases in the middle. Germline V lookup: CDR1 SQVTM, CDR2 ANQGSEA. This CDR3 is CSVEGVGQPWGEAFF. In DNA, the CDR3 is TGCAGCGTTGAAGGGGTCGGACAGCCTTGGGGGGAAGCTTTCTTT.

The chain links TRBV4-1 to TRBJ2-1; the match to TRBD2 covers 7 bases. The CDR3 loop spans 16 amino acids. Germline CDR1 reads MGHRA; CDR2 reads YSYEKL. Losses at the gene ends were 3 bases for V and 4 bases for J; bases not matched to a gene: 9. CDR3 in amino acids: CASSQGGSGRYNEQFF. CDR3 bases: TGCGCCAGCAGCCAGGGGGGTAGCGGGCGGTACAATGAGCAGTTCTTC.

This chain links TRBV30 with TRBJ2-7; 13 positions agree with TRBD2. Losses at the gene ends were 2 bases for V and 6 bases for J; bases not matched to a gene: 7. Germline CDR1 is GTSNPN and CDR2 is SVGIG (reference sequence). This CDR3 is built from 15 residues. This CDR3 reads CAWSPLRTSGGEQYF. CDR3 coding DNA: TGTGCCTGGAGTCCCCTGCGGACTAGCGGGGGCGAGCAGTACTTC.